The 12 T cell receptor beta chains below were found in one sample sequenced in a study of blood T cell repertoires in COVID-19. Here immunoSEQ multiplex PCR was the method, and the copy in TCRdb shows in-frame clones only, minus some. There are roughly 260,000 clones in the sample; more than 90% occur only once, and approximately 2.6% lies in the top ten. Sequencing used peripheral blood. Every receptor here comes from a person aged 18 to 35 with COVID-19, enrolled during active disease.

This chain uses TRBV6-5 with TRBJ2-7; 9 nucleotides align to TRBD2. This CDR3 is built from 15 residues. Germline CDR1 and CDR2: MNHEY and SVGAGI. V was clipped by 6 bases and J by 3 bases; unmatched bases: 9. The CDR3 sequence is CASRSFLAGDYEQYF. The CDR3 coding sequence is TGTGCCAGCAGAAGCTTCTTAGCGGGGGACTACGAGCAGTACTTC.

This clone was seen once. The V gene is TRBV9, the J gene TRBJ2-5; 8 positions match TRBD2. CDR3 length: 14 residues. Unmatched junction bases numbered 4, after V lost 3 bases and J lost 3 bases. CDR1 and CDR2 (germline): SGDLS, YYNGEE. CDR3 sequence (DNA): TGTGCCAGCAGCGCTACTAGCGGCAAAGAGACCCAGTACTTC. Protein product: CASSATSGKETQYF.

V is TRBV27 and J is TRBJ2-3; TRBD2 matches at 13 bases. CDR1 is MNHEY, CDR2 SMNVEV, per germline (reference sequence). The CDR3 is made up of 15 amino acids. J gave up 6 bases and V 5 bases, and 5 bases lay outside the gene matches. As DNA, the CDR3 is TGTGCCAGCAGTCCCGGGACTAGCGGGAAGGATACGCAGTATTTT. It codes for CASSPGTSGKDTQYF.

V gene TRBV27 combines with J gene TRBJ2-2, with 7 bases that match TRBD2. Germline lookup yields CDR1 MNHEY and CDR2 SMNVEV (reference sequence). Trimming removed 8 bases from V and 2 bases from J; junction bases left unmatched: 2. The CDR3 has 13 amino acids. CDR3 region: CASGRDNTGELFF. The CDR3 region has the DNA TGTGCCAGCGGGAGGGATAACACCGGGGAGCTGTTTTTT.

The chain joins TRBV10-3 to TRBJ2-2; the D gene is possibly TRBD2 (7 bases). The germline V and J ends were trimmed by 5 bases and 0 bases, with 10 bases remaining between them. This CDR3 has 15 residues. Germline loops: CDR1 ENHRY, CDR2 SYGVKD. CDR3 amino acids: CAISPRGPNTGELFF. The CDR3 nucleotides read TGTGCCATCAGTCCGCGGGGGCCGAACACCGGGGAGCTGTTTTTT.

This clone showed up just once. The chain uses TRBV12-5 and TRBJ2-3; 8 nucleotides align to TRBD2. V was clipped by 4 bases and J by 5 bases; unmatched bases: 8. This CDR3 has 15 amino acids. Germline loops: CDR1 LGHNT, CDR2 FRNRAP. CDR3 bases: TGTGCTAGTGGTTCACTAGCGGATGGGGTAGATACGCAGTATTTT. Protein sequence: CASGSLADGVDTQYF.

This rearrangement joins TRBV7-2 to TRBJ2-1; 9 bases match TRBD1. The CDR3 runs to 15 residues. The junction had 4 bases not matched to a gene; V was cut back by 5 bases and J by 2 bases. Per the germline V gene, CDR1 is SGHTA and CDR2 is FQGNSA. In nucleotides, the CDR3 is TGTGCCAGCAGCGACAGGGGGTCAACCTACAATGAGCAGTTCTTC. This codes for CASSDRGSTYNEQFF. Full variable domain (outside the CDR3, taken from reference TRBV7-2 and TRBJ2-1): GAGVSQSPSNKVTEKGKDVELRCDPISGHTALYWYRQSLGQGLEFLIYFQGNSAPDKSGLPSDRFSAERTGGSVSTLTIQRTQQEDSAVYLCASSDRGSTYNEQFFGPGTRLTVL.

This CDR3 reads CASRGPSGYNEQFF. The CDR3 DNA is TGTGCCAGTAGAGGCCCTAGCGGCTACAATGAGCAGTTCTTC. The rearrangement joins TRBV19 to TRBJ2-1; 7 bases are a match to TRBD2. After removal of 6 bases from V and 3 bases from J, the junction contained 5 bases not matched to a gene. The CDR3 has 14 residues. In germline, CDR1 is LNHDA, CDR2 SQIVND (reference sequence).

This chain connects TRBV30 to TRBJ1-1; D is unclear. CDR3 length equals 12 residues. Germline V lookup: CDR1 GTSNPN, CDR2 SVGIG (reference sequence). Trimming removed 0 bases at V and 4 bases at J, with 6 bases between. The CDR3 bases are TGTGCCTGGAGTGTACTGATCACTGAAGCTTTCTTT. Protein sequence: CAWSVLITEAFF.

Sample share makes this clone medium-sized. The chain uses TRBV6-5 and TRBJ2-7, with a tentative D call TRBD2 (5 bases). This CDR3 spans 15 amino acids. Trimming removed 6 bases from V and 6 bases from J, with 21 bases in between. Germline CDR1 reads MNHEY; CDR2 reads SVGAGI. The CDR3 sequence: CASSPVREILREQYF. In DNA, the CDR3 is TGTGCCAGCAGCCCCGTTCGGGAAATCTTGCGCGAGCAGTACTTC.

The chain carries TRBV10-1 and TRBJ2-1; 7 positions match TRBD2. There are 13 residues in the CDR3. Germline CDR1 WNHNN, CDR2 SYGVQD (reference sequence). The junction had 5 bases not matched to a gene; V was cut back by 8 bases and J by 4 bases. The CDR3 here is CASRGVRYNEQFF. For the CDR3, the DNA is TGCGCCAGCCGGGGGGTACGGTACAATGAGCAGTTCTTC.

The J gene is TRBJ2-7, the V gene TRBV5-6; D remains ambiguous. The V gene's germline CDR1 is SGHDT and CDR2 YYEEEE. This CDR3 spans 14 amino acids. V lost 1 base and J 1 base, leaving 9 bases between the germline ends. The chain's CDR3 is CASSLITGSYEQYF. For the CDR3, the DNA is TGTGCCAGCAGCTTGATCACGGGTTCCTACGAGCAGTACTTC.